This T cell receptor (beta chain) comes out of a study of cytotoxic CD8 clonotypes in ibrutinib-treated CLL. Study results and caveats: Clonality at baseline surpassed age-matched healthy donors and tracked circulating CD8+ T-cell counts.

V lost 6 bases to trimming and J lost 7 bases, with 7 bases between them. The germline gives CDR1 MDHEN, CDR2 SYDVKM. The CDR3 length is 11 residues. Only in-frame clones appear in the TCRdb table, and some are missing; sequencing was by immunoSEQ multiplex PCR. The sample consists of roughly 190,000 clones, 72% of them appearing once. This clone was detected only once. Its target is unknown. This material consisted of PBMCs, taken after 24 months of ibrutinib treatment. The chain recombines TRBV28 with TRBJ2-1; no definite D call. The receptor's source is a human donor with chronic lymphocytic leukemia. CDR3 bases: TGTGCCAGCAGCAGGATTAATGAGCAGTTCTTC. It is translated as CASSRINEQFF.